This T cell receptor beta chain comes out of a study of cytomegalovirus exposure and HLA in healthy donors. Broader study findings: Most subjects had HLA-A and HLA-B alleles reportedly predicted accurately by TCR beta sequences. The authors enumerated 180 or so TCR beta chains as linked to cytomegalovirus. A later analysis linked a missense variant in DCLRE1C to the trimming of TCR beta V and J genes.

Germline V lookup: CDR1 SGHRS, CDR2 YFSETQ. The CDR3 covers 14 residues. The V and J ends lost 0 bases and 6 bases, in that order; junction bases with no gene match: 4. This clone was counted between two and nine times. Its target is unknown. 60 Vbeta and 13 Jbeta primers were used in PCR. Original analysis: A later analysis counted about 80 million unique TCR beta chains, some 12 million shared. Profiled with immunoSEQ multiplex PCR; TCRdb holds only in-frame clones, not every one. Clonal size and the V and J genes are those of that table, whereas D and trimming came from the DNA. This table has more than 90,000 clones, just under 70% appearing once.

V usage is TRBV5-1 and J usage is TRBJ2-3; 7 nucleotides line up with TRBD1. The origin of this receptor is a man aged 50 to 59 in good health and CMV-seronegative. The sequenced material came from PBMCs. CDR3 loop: CASSLVGGGDTQYF. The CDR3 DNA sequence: TGCGCCAGCAGCTTGGTAGGGGGCGGCGATACGCAGTATTTT. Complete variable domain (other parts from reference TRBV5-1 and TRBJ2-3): KAGVTQTPRYLIKTRGQQVTLSCSPISGHRSVSWYQQTPGQGLQFLFEYFSETQRNKGNFPGRFSGRQFSNSRSEMNVSTLELGDSALYLCASSLVGGGDTQYFGPGTRLTVL.